These T cell receptor beta chains were read from a single sample in a study of regulatory T cells in long-lasting Graves disease. One entry per CDR3 protein, called by TCRdb with MiXCR from the multiplex PCR reads. The data contain around 400,000 distinct CDR3 sequences, roughly 25% of them singletons. Here the sequenced sample was peripheral blood mononuclear cells (PBMCs), taken when the disease was refractory, from a patient treated with antithyroid drugs. Every receptor here comes from a woman aged 40 to 50 with Graves disease. Both conserved end residues are part of each CDR3. Not every row has a clone size; where given, it reads once, few, many or a size class.

>TRBJ2-1|NA|TRBV5-1
CASSLSSGSVNEQFF
>TRBJ2-7|NA|TRBV30
CASFKWDNSYEQYF
>TRBJ1-5|few|TRBV6-1
CASSPWIGRGVGQPQHF
>TRBJ1-1|NA|TRBV18
CASSPGTVHPEAFF
>TRBJ2-7|many|TRBV6-1
CASNRGGRLYEQYF
>TRBJ1-1|NA|TRBV5-6
CASSHGGYTEAFF
>TRBJ2-7|many|TRBV12-3/TRBV12-4
CASSYRRFYEQYF
>TRBJ1-1|NA|TRBV5-5
CASSLVWVGNTEAFF
>TRBJ1-3|many|TRBV12-3/TRBV12-4
CASSKPQGPGGSGNTIYF
>TRBJ1-4|many|TRBV7-2
CASSLAHEKLFF
>TRBJ2-7|many|TRBV3-1
CASSRVYEQYF
>TRBJ2-3|NA|TRBV11-2
CASSRRGSQSSTDTQYF
>TRBJ2-7|many|TRBV28
CASNQDRVREQYF
>TRBJ2-2|NA|TRBV30
CAWSRGSGELFF
>TRBJ1-5|few|TRBV7-8
CASSLARAHSNQPQHF
>TRBJ2-7|NA|TRBV4-2
CASSVREASSYEQYF
>TRBJ2-6|few|TRBV5-1
CASSSWTGLTSGANVLTF
>TRBJ2-5|NA|TRBV9
CASSVGAAQETQYF
>TRBJ2-7|few|TRBV20-1
CSGEGLSYEQYF
>TRBJ2-7|many|TRBV28
CASSLDRVGIEQYF
>TRBJ2-5|NA|TRBV29-1
CSGQPGTQKQETQYF
>TRBJ2-2|many|TRBV19
CASSILAGTGELFF
>TRBJ2-7|NA|TRBV5-1
CASSPRPRGKPPYEQYF
>TRBJ1-4|few|TRBV7-2
CASSFRVTELFF
>TRBJ1-5|NA|TRBV27
CASSQGTGGTQPQHF
>TRBJ2-5|NA|TRBV28
CASSQVRVRLTGGMGREIAETQYF
>TRBJ1-1|NA|TRBV18
CASSDDRGNTEAFF
>TRBJ1-1|many|TRBV2
CASSERAGSGEAFF
>TRBJ1-5|many|TRBV2
CASSEMAVGQPQHF
>TRBJ2-7|many|TRBV7-3
CASSSGQGLSYEQYF
>TRBJ2-5|many|TRBV20-1
CSATNLRTSVQETQYF
>TRBJ1-2|many|TRBV12-5
CASGLVLNSANYGYTF
>TRBJ1-2|many|TRBV29-1
CSVEGRFHGYTF
>TRBJ2-7|many|TRBV10-3
CAISGADRGTFEQYF
>TRBJ1-1|many|TRBV29-1
CSVEAWGTKNTEAFF
>TRBJ1-2|many|TRBV6-5
CASSYSVGGLGYTF
>TRBJ2-2|few|TRBV5-1
CASSLVDSGFSRGTGELFF
>TRBJ2-3|many|TRBV27
CASSSTDTQYF
>TRBJ2-5|many|TRBV2
CASSEGDRGWETQYF
>TRBJ2-5|NA|TRBV20-1
CSAHPIGAVGDKTQYF
>TRBJ1-6|few|TRBV24-1
CATSEGFPGSPLHF
>TRBJ2-5|NA|TRBV10-2
CASSGTGLQETQYF
>TRBJ2-5|once|TRBV28
CASRPGGTGGQETQYF
>TRBJ1-5|NA|TRBV20-1
CSARVLIAGNQPQHF
>TRBJ2-6|many|TRBV6-2/TRBV6-3
CASSYFPSQASGANVLTF
>TRBJ2-5|many|TRBV13
CASSYYLAGEGETQYF
>TRBJ2-7|NA|TRBV28
CASGRGLEQYF
>TRBJ2-7|many|TRBV20-1
CSAPKAGVTYEQYF
>TRBJ2-7|many|TRBV27
CASSPLKGYGGLSYYEQYF
>TRBJ2-7|many|TRBV13
CASSSLRWAGGGIEQYF
>TRBJ2-7|few|TRBV28
CASSAQTGAYEQYF
>TRBJ1-2|few|TRBV5-1
CASSWGTGGLYGYTF
>TRBJ2-7|many|TRBV28
CASEGRGYEQYF
>TRBJ2-1|NA|TRBV12-3/TRBV12-4
CASSLRRVRNEQFF